These 5 T cell receptor beta chains were sequenced from one sample in a study of spatial heterogeneity in lung cancer. TCRdb analysed the 5' RACE reads with MiXCR anew, one entry per CDR3 protein. This table has 110,000 or so distinct CDR3 sequences, about 10% appearing once. Time point indicated: blood at routine non-recurrence follow-up after resection. Sequencing used PBMCs, obtained at follow-up. The receptors were gathered from a female donor with early-stage non-small cell lung cancer.

The genes are TRBV11-2 and TRBJ2-7, with D perhaps TRBD1 or TRBD2 (6 bases each). The CDR3 has 15 residues. Germline V gene lookup returns CDR1 SGHAT and CDR2 FQNNGV. V was shortened by 3 bases and J by 4 bases, with 16 bases between the two germline ends. CDR3 bases: TGTGCCAGCAGCTTCACCGGGACGGGGGCTTACGAGCAGTACTTC. This codes for CASSFTGTGAYEQYF.

This rearrangement joins TRBV18 to TRBJ2-5, with 7 bases lining up with TRBD2. Germline-derived CDR1 and CDR2 are KGHSH and LQKENI. J was trimmed by 0 bases and V by 3 bases; bases with no gene match: 7. The CDR3 runs 16 residues. For the CDR3, the DNA is TGTGCCAGCTCACCCTGGTCTAGCGGCCACCAAGAGACCCAGTACTTC. Protein sequence: CASSPWSSGHQETQYF.

This clonotype has only a few counts. The gene calls are TRBV20-1 and TRBJ2-1; possible D gene TRBD2, 5 bases. V shed 5 bases and J shed 6 bases, with 5 bases lying between them. CDR3 length: 10 residues. From germline, CDR1 is DFQATT and CDR2 SNEGSKA (reference sequence). CDR3: CSAGGNEQFF. Written as DNA, the CDR3 is TGCAGTGCTGGAGGCAATGAGCAGTTCTTC.

The chain uses TRBV7-8 and TRBJ2-7, with a tentative D call TRBD2 (6 bases). Trimming cost V 5 bases and J 3 bases, with 14 bases left between them. This CDR3 comprises 14 residues. Germline CDR1 and CDR2: SGHVS and FQNEAQ. Here the CDR3 reads CASSPRLDSYEQYV. The CDR3 DNA follows: TGTGCCAGCAGCCCCAGACTAGATAGCTACGAGCAGTACGTC.

This clonotype was counted a few times. The V gene is TRBV25-1, the J gene TRBJ2-5; D not certain. V lost 4 bases and J 4 bases, leaving 7 bases between the germline ends. Germline CDR1 and CDR2: MGHDK and SYGVNS. The CDR3 has 12 residues. The DNA for the CDR3 is TGTGCCAGCAGTGCAATGTCAGAGACCCAGTACTTC. Encoded protein: CASSAMSETQYF.